Below are 24 T cell receptor beta chains sequenced from a single sample in a study of T cells in Graves' hyperthyroidism and ophthalmopathy (dated by TCRdb to the late 2010s). The library was built by means of multiplex PCR. Sequenced using an Illumina HiSeq 2000. The TCR beta CDR3 regions were amplified from the RNA transcripts. A first-round RT-PCR of the TCR CDR3 used the HTBI primer set with the Qiagen OneStep RT-PCR kit. The public sequencing data were trimmed at Q25 with fastp and processed into clonotypes with MiXCR by TCRdb, which kept only in-frame beta chains. When rows share a CDR3 protein, they turn into one entry using the most common DNA and genes. A total of around 250,000 distinct CDR3 sequences appear in this sample, roughly 15% of them only once. The ten largest clones capture about 14% of the sample. Input material: blood. The source is a woman between 40 and 55 years old with Graves' hyperthyroidism that later progressed to Graves' ophthalmopathy.

Ten or more counts support this clonotype. The chain has TRBV3-1 and TRBJ1-6; TRBD1 aligns across 9 bases. This CDR3 is built from 15 residues. From germline, CDR1 is LGHDT and CDR2 YNNKEL (reference sequence). J lost 7 bases, V lost 4 bases, and 5 bases had no gene match. In DNA, the CDR3 is TGTGCCAGCAGCCTATTACAGGGGGCGAATTCACCCCTCCACTTT. Translated, it gives CASSLLQGANSPLHF. Full variable domain (remainder filled in from reference TRBV3-1 and TRBJ1-6): DTAVSQTPKYLVTQMGNDKSIKCEQNLGHDTMYWYKQDSKKFLKIMFSYNNKELIINETVPNRFSPKSPDKAHLNLHINSLELGDSAVYFCASSLLQGANSPLHFGNGTRLTVT.

This clonotype was counted at least ten times. V usage is TRBV12-3 or TRBV12-4 and J usage is TRBJ1-1; D gene ambiguous. The V end lost 3 bases, the J end lost 4 bases, and 9 bases lay between the germline ends. The CDR3 consists of 13 residues. CDR3 loop: CASSLAGITEAFF. The CDR3 DNA follows: TGTGCCAGCAGTTTGGCGGGTATCACTGAAGCTTTCTTT.

The V and J genes are TRBV7-2 and TRBJ1-2; D is possibly TRBD1 (6 bases). Germline V gives CDR1 SGHTA, CDR2 FQGNSA. The V end was cut by 5 bases, the J end by 7 bases, with 14 bases between. The CDR3 loop spans 13 amino acids. This CDR3 is CASSKDRISGYTF. In DNA, the CDR3 is TGTGCCAGCAGCAAAGACAGGATCTCTGGCTACACCTTC.

Many counts were recorded for this clonotype. The chain joins TRBV12-3 or TRBV12-4 to TRBJ2-5; D could derive from TRBD1 or TRBD2 (5 bases each). The CDR3 has 14 residues. The V gene lost 6 bases and the J gene lost 4 bases, with 15 bases spanning the gap. For the CDR3, the DNA is TGTGCCAGCAGCCTTGGGGGAGTTGGAGAGACCCAGTACTTC. It codes for CASSLGGVGETQYF.

The chain combines TRBV24-1 with TRBJ1-5, with D possibly matching TRBD1 (6 bases). This CDR3 region has 16 residues. V lost 4 bases to trimming and J lost 8 bases, with 20 bases between them. Per germline, CDR1 KGHDR and CDR2 SFDVKD. In DNA, the CDR3 is TGTGCCACCAGTGACTCCCGAAGGGGGATCGATAAGCCCCAGCATTTT. Protein: CATSDSRRGIDKPQHF.

The chain links TRBV9 to TRBJ2-3; perhaps TRBD2 as D (5 bases). V was trimmed by 3 bases and J by 5 bases, leaving 13 bases between them. This CDR3 comprises 14 residues. Germline CDR1 and CDR2: SGDLS and YYNGEE. The CDR3 DNA sequence: TGTGCCAGCAGCGCCCGTGGACTCTTAGATACGCAGTATTTT. Translating it yields CASSARGLLDTQYF. The variable domain in full, with the rest retrieved from reference TRBV9 and TRBJ2-3, is DSGVTQTPKHLITATGQRVTLRCSPRSGDLSVYWYQQSLDQGLQFLIQYYNGEERAKGNILERFSAQQFPDLHSELNLSSLELGDSALYFCASSARGLLDTQYFGPGTRLTVL.

The table lists this clonotype with many counts. The chain recombines TRBV18 with TRBJ1-1; TRBD1 aligns across 11 bases. CDR1 and CDR2 from the germline V gene are KGHSH and LQKENI. Germline trimming cut 2 bases from V and 4 bases from J; bases unmatched to any gene: 3. The CDR3 totals 15 residues. This CDR3 is CASSPEGTGGTEAFF. The CDR3 bases are TGTGCCAGCTCACCAGAAGGGACAGGGGGCACTGAAGCTTTCTTT. The full variable domain, completed using reference TRBV18 and TRBJ1-1, is NAGVMQNPRHLVRRRGQEARLRCSPMKGHSHVYWYRQLPEEGLKFMVYLQKENIIDESGMPKERFSAEFPKEGPSILRIQQVVRGDSAAYFCASSPEGTGGTEAFFGQGTRLTVV.

This clonotype came up many times. DNA for the CDR3: TGTGCCAGCAGCTCGGGACTAGCGGGAGGAGGGGCAGATACGCAGTATTTT. Translating gives CASSSGLAGGGADTQYF. V usage is TRBV13 and J usage is TRBJ2-3; 15 bases map to TRBD2. Germline trimming cut 4 bases from V and 4 bases from J; bases unmatched to any gene: 6. Germline CDR1 PRHDT, CDR2 FYEKMQ (reference sequence). This CDR3 has 17 residues.

Only a few counts were recorded for this clonotype. The J gene is TRBJ2-3, the V gene TRBV15; 10 bases line up with TRBD1. The germline V gene encodes CDR1 LNHNV and CDR2 YYDKDF (reference sequence). The CDR3 length is 17 residues. Trimming at V came to 0 bases and at J to 4 bases, leaving 7 bases not matched to a gene. For the CDR3, the DNA is TGTGCCACCAGCAGAGACACCGGGACAGGGGAGGCAGATACGCAGTATTTT. The encoded protein is CATSRDTGTGEADTQYF.

Concerning this clonotype itself: A read error is likely, as this CDR3 ends without the conserved phenylalanine or tryptophan. This chain joins TRBV20-1 and TRBJ1-1; D call uncertain. Trimming shortened V by 4 bases and J by 1 base, and 13 bases separated the two germline ends. This CDR3 spans 14 amino acids. Per germline, CDR1 DFQATT and CDR2 SNEGSKA (reference sequence). CDR3 region: CSAIGGRWNTEAFL. CDR3 DNA sequence: TGCAGTGCTATCGGAGGCAGGTGGAACACTGAAGCTTTCCTT.

This clonotype was observed many times. V is TRBV10-3 and J is TRBJ1-6; D unresolved. The CDR3 length is 15 residues. Between the trimmed V and J ends, which lost 0 bases and 7 bases, there was a span of 10 bases. CDR1 and CDR2 from the germline V gene are ENHRY and SYGVKD. The CDR3 DNA reads TGTGCCATCAGTGAGTCGGACCGGGCCAATTCACCCCTCCACTTT. Amino acids: CAISESDRANSPLHF.

This clonotype was seen many times. This chain uses TRBV4-1 with TRBJ1-1; D call uncertain. The CDR3 covers 13 residues. From germline, CDR1 is MGHRA and CDR2 YSYEKL. Trimming shortened V by 4 bases and J by 4 bases, and 10 bases separated the two germline ends. CDR3 in DNA: TGCGCCAGCAGCCCAACAGCGACCACTGAAGCTTTCTTT. Protein product: CASSPTATTEAFF.

The genes are TRBV28 and TRBJ2-7, with TRBD2 matching 10 bases. Germline-derived CDR1 and CDR2 are MDHEN and SYDVKM. CDR3 length: 15 amino acids. V dropped 6 bases and J dropped 0; count of bases not matched to a gene: 5. The CDR3 bases are TGTGCCAGCAGGCCAGCGGGAGGGACCTCCTACGAGCAGTACTTC. Translating it yields CASRPAGGTSYEQYF.

This clonotype was seen only a few times. This sequence joins TRBV6-1 and TRBJ1-5, with TRBD1 identical over 10 bases. J was trimmed by 5 bases and V by 5 bases; bases with no gene match: 9. There are 16 residues in the CDR3. Germline lookup yields CDR1 MNHNS and CDR2 SASEGT. CDR3 protein: CASSTQPGTGDQPQHF. The CDR3 DNA is TGTGCCAGCAGTACACAACCCGGGACAGGGGATCAGCCCCAGCATTTT.

Ten or more counts support this clonotype. The chain employs TRBV7-9 and TRBJ1-1; 10 bases align to TRBD1. Per germline, CDR1 SEHNR and CDR2 FQNEAQ (reference sequence). With 7 bases clipped from V and 0 bases from J, the junction kept 11 bases outside the gene matches. The CDR3 loop spans 17 amino acids. Here the CDR3 reads CASTSGQGSSMNTEAFF. The CDR3 DNA reads as TGTGCCAGCACCTCGGGACAGGGGTCGAGCATGAACACTGAAGCTTTCTTT.

For this clonotype: Possible read error: a much larger clone is one base away. This chain links TRBV30 with TRBJ1-4, with TRBD1 matching over 9 bases. There are 12 residues in the CDR3. Germline values: CDR1 GTSNPN, CDR2 SVGIG (reference sequence). Written as DNA, the CDR3 is TGTGTCTGGAGTGGACAGGGGGAAAAACTGTTTTTT. Translating gives CVWSGQGEKLFF.

This clonotype was seen a single time. The rearrangement joins TRBV18 to TRBJ2-1; 8 bases fit TRBD2. This CDR3 has 14 residues. V shed 0 bases, J shed 9 bases, and the junction held 4 bases outside the gene matches. CDR1 KGHSH and CDR2 LQKENI come from the germline V gene. CDR3 in amino acids: CASSPPSGISEQFF. The CDR3, as DNA: TGTGCCAGCTCACCACCTAGCGGGATATCTGAGCAGTTCTTC.

This clonotype came up many times. V usage is TRBV6-1 and J usage is TRBJ2-1; TRBD2 matches 13 bases. The CDR3 contains 17 residues. Germline CDR1 and CDR2: MNHNS and SASEGT. The trim removed 6 bases at V and 2 bases at J, leaving 7 bases unmatched. In DNA form, the CDR3 reads TGTGCCAGCAGGCCCTTAACTAGCGGGAGGGCCTACAATGAGCAGTTCTTC. Amino acid sequence: CASRPLTSGRAYNEQFF.

This clonotype was found many times. This chain joins TRBV6-5 and TRBJ1-5; 7 bases map to TRBD1. This CDR3 has 16 residues. Germline CDR1 reads MNHEY; CDR2 reads SVGAGI. J was trimmed by 7 bases and V by 6 bases; bases with no gene match: 15. The CDR3 loop reads CASRLRTTGRDQPQHF. The CDR3 DNA reads TGTGCCAGCAGGTTACGAACGACAGGGCGAGACCAGCCCCAGCATTTT.

In its sample, this clonotype was seen many times. This chain connects TRBV20-1 to TRBJ2-5; 9 bases are a match to TRBD2. The junction had 4 bases not matched to a gene; V was cut back by 1 base and J by 1 base. The CDR3 consists of 15 residues. Germline-derived CDR1 and CDR2 are DFQATT and SNEGSKA (reference sequence). In DNA form, the CDR3 reads TGCAGTGCTAGAGGGGGGACTAGCAGCCAAGAGACCCAGTACTTC. Its protein product is CSARGGTSSQETQYF.

The chain joins TRBV5-1 to TRBJ2-5; tentative D call: TRBD2 (6 bases). This CDR3 comprises 14 residues. Trimming stripped 4 bases from V and 5 bases from J, with 15 bases between. Germline lookup yields CDR1 SGHRS and CDR2 YFSETQ. The CDR3 coding sequence is TGCGCCAGCAGCCGGGAGACCCTGCTGGAGACCCAGTACTTC. This encodes CASSRETLLETQYF.

Many counts were recorded for this clonotype. The chain uses TRBV29-1 and TRBJ1-1; TRBD1 matches 9 bases. The CDR3 is made up of 15 amino acids. Losses at the gene ends were 6 bases for V and 4 bases for J; bases not matched to a gene: 12. The germline gives CDR1 SQVTM, CDR2 ANQGSEA. CDR3 protein: CSVTRYRGPSTEAFF. CDR3 DNA sequence: TGCAGCGTCACCCGTTACAGGGGGCCTAGCACTGAAGCTTTCTTT.

The sample holds many counts of this clonotype. The chain uses TRBV6-1 and TRBJ2-7, with 10 positions matching TRBD2. CDR3 length equals 14 residues. V gave up 6 bases and J gave up 2 bases; unmatched junction bases: 4. CDR1 is MNHNS and CDR2 is SASEGT in the germline V gene. The CDR3 coding sequence is TGTGCCAGCAGGGAGCGGGAGGGACCCTACGAGCAGTACTTC. It codes for CASREREGPYEQYF.

This clonotype was found many times. This sequence joins TRBV2 and TRBJ2-3; TRBD1 matches 8 bases. The germline CDR1 and CDR2 sequences are SNHLY and FYNNEI. V was clipped by 4 bases and J by 1 base; unmatched bases: 4. This CDR3 has 15 residues. This CDR3 is CASSAGTGRTDTQYF. CDR3 in DNA: TGTGCCAGCAGTGCCGGGACAGGTCGCACAGATACGCAGTATTTT.